The clone carrying this T cell receptor (beta chain) was seen more than once but under ten times. These data belong to a study of blood T cell repertoires in COVID-19. In the study overall: Acute-phase and convalescent COVID-19 samples originated in the United States, Italy and Spain. Sample material is recorded as cDNA or gDNA derived from T cells, B-cell-depleted T cells, or PBMCs.

Per germline, CDR1 MDHEN and CDR2 SYDVKM. V shed 2 bases and J shed 4 bases, with 11 bases lying between them. CDR3 length equals 14 residues. Under the authors' procedure: From reference gene primer amplification, estimates of nucleated cell counts were derived. Only in-frame clones appear in the TCRdb table, and some are missing; sequencing was by immunoSEQ multiplex PCR. Clone size and the V and J calls come from that table; the DNA yielded D and trimming. The sample includes 140,000 or so clones, 79% of them seen just once. The TCR sequence derives from a man aged 50 or older with active or convalescent COVID-19. The sequenced material came from peripheral blood. The rearrangement uses TRBV28 and TRBJ1-2; no firm D call. CDR3 residues: CASSLRAGVYGYTF. DNA of the CDR3: TGTGCCAGCAGTTTAAGGGCCGGGGTCTATGGCTACACCTTC.